The 5 T cell receptor beta chains listed next were all sequenced from one sample in a study of a mutant IDH1 vaccine in newly diagnosed glioma. As to time point: baseline, week 1 (first vaccination visit). Treatment given: pre-vaccination baseline after standard-of-care therapy. Profiled with immunoSEQ multiplex PCR; TCRdb holds only in-frame clones, not every one. Of 50,000 to 65,000 clones listed, around three quarters were seen once; the top ten hold 1.8%. Material: PBMCs, obtained from a glioma patient treated with radiotherapy, temozolomide or both. The receptors come from a woman between 40 and 55 years old with glioma.

This chain links TRBV5-5 with TRBJ2-3; D gene uncertain. Germline V lookup: CDR1 SGHKS, CDR2 YYEKEE (reference sequence). Trimming took off 6 bases at V and 4 bases at J, with 9 bases between the two ends. CDR3 length equals 12 residues. In DNA, the CDR3 is TGTGCCAGCACCCTCTCCTCAGATACGCAGTATTTT. Encoded protein: CASTLSSDTQYF.

The chain combines TRBV5-6 with TRBJ2-3; 8 bases line up with TRBD2. The CDR3 runs to 14 residues. V lost 5 bases, J lost 1 base, and 3 bases stayed unmatched. Per the germline V gene, CDR1 is SGHDT and CDR2 is YYEEEE. This CDR3 reads CASSLTSGTDTQYF. The CDR3 DNA sequence: TGTGCCAGCAGTCTGACTAGCGGCACAGATACGCAGTATTTT.

By proportion, this clone is medium-sized (0.01 to 0.1%). The rearrangement links TRBV6-5 to TRBJ1-4; 9 bases align to TRBD1. The V gene's germline CDR1 is MNHEY and CDR2 SVGAGI. The CDR3 length is 12 residues. The junction had 5 bases not matched to a gene; V was cut back by 10 bases and J by 8 bases. The CDR3 coding sequence is TGTGCCACCGGGACAGGGCCCGAAAAACTGTTTTTT. Amino acid sequence: CATGTGPEKLFF.

This chain links TRBV9 with TRBJ2-1; possibly TRBD1 or TRBD2 for D (6 bases each). The CDR3 covers 13 residues. Looked up from germline, CDR1 is SGDLS and CDR2 is YYNGEE. Trimming took 0 bases from V and 7 from J, leaving 8 bases between them. The CDR3, as DNA: TGTGCCAGCAGCGTAGAGGGGGGAAATGAGCAGTTCTTC. Translating gives CASSVEGGNEQFF. The variable domain in full, with the rest retrieved from reference TRBV9 and TRBJ2-1, is DSGVTQTPKHLITATGQRVTLRCSPRSGDLSVYWYQQSLDQGLQFLIQYYNGEERAKGNILERFSAQQFPDLHSELNLSSLELGDSALYFCASSVEGGNEQFFGPGTRLTVL.

This chain joins TRBV27 and TRBJ2-6; D uncertain. Germline CDR1 is MNHEY and CDR2 is SMNVEV (reference sequence). Trimming took 8 bases from V and 4 from J, leaving 15 bases between them. The CDR3 contains 15 residues. This chain's CDR3 is CASALPGPGANVLTF. In nucleotides, the CDR3 is TGTGCCAGCGCCTTGCCCGGCCCCGGGGCCAACGTCCTGACTTTC.